The T cell receptor beta chain described here comes from a study of blood T cell repertoires in COVID-19. In the study overall: PBMCs, B-cell-depleted T cells, or T cells provided the cDNA or gDNA that made up the material.

Germline lookup yields CDR1 MDHEN and CDR2 SYDVKM. V lost 5 bases and J lost 6, with 14 bases in between. The CDR3 length is 14 residues. Produced via immunoSEQ multiplex PCR; TCRdb's table is partial and in-frame only. The sample includes approximately 230,000 clones, roughly 80% of them seen just once. The TCR originated in a man older than 75 with acute or convalescent COVID-19. The sample consisted of peripheral blood. This chain links TRBV28 with TRBJ1-5; D possibly corresponds to TRBD1 (5 bases). CDR3 nucleotide sequence: TGTGCCAGCAGTCAGGGAGGGGAAGGTCAGCCCCAGCATTTT. Protein: CASSQGGEGQPQHF.